In its sample, the clone carrying this T cell receptor beta chain is large. No antigen is known for it. This same CDR3 is encoded by further DNA sequences in the sample. Sequencing was performed with immunoSEQ multiplex PCR; in TCRdb, only in-frame clones are kept and a portion is missing. The sample includes fewer than 35,000 clones, about 87% of them seen just once. Per the germline V gene, CDR1 is MRHNA and CDR2 is SNTAGT. CDR3 length: 14 amino acids. Trimming at V came to 2 bases and at J to 6 bases, leaving 1 base not matched to a gene. This record comes from a study of neoadjuvant anti-PD-1 for oral cavity cancer. Study-level information: Around day 43, patients without progression received a fourth nivolumab dose before surgery.

Study-level points and caveats: Treg/Th17 ratio rose with pretreatment blood and fell with post-treatment tumor TCRbeta clonality. With a few patients per group, TCR findings need larger cohorts.

The sample here was PBMCs, taken before nivolumab (anti-PD-1) treatment. This chain uses TRBV6-4 with TRBJ2-3, with 11 bases lining up with TRBD1. The receptor's source is a person aged 35-80 years with oral cavity squamous cell carcinoma. The CDR3 sequence is CASSDGQGADTQYF. The CDR3 DNA reads as TGTGCCAGCAGTGACGGACAGGGGGCGGATACGCAGTATTTT.